These T cell receptor beta chains were read from a single sample in a study of CD8 T cells in ankylosing spondylitis. TCRdb analysed the 5' RACE reads with MiXCR anew, one entry per CDR3 protein. The sample lists about 220,000 distinct CDR3 sequences; about a sixth were seen once. Material: blood, either unsorted or a sorted T cell fraction (not recorded which). The receptors here all came from a male donor with ankylosing spondylitis. The CDR3 runs from the conserved cysteine through the conserved F or W. The D gene is left open where the match is weak. Clone size is not always given. Where it is, it says once, few, many or a class for expanded clones.

V: TRBV9
D: NA
size: few
J: TRBJ1-2
DNA: TGTGCCAGCAGCGCGTCTTCGATGTACAGCCTCTGGGCCTATGGCTACACCTTC
CDR3: CASSASSMYSLWAYGYTF

V: TRBV30
D: TRBD2
size: few
J: TRBJ2-5
DNA: TGTGCCGGATATAGCGGGAGCTGGTACCAAGAGACCCAGTACTTC
CDR3: CAGYSGSWYQETQYF

V: TRBV19
D: TRBD1
size: few
J: TRBJ1-5
DNA: TGTGCCAGTAGTAGGGACAGGGGCAATCAGCCCCAGCATTTT
CDR3: CASSRDRGNQPQHF

V: TRBV25-1
D: NA
size: NA
J: TRBJ1-2
DNA: TGTGCCAGCAGTGGGGGTGTGGGCTCTAACTATGGCTACACCTTC
CDR3: CASSGGVGSNYGYTF

V: TRBV20-1
D: NA
size: few
J: TRBJ2-2
DNA: TGCAGTGCTAGAGATTATAGCAGTGACACCGGGGAGCTGTTTTTT
CDR3: CSARDYSSDTGELFF

V: TRBV7-9
D: NA
size: once
J: TRBJ2-7
DNA: TGTGCCAGCAGCCCAACCGGTGGCGAGCCAACCTACGAGCAGTACTTC
CDR3: CASSPTGGEPTYEQYF

V: TRBV7-3
D: TRBD2
size: NA
J: TRBJ2-1
DNA: TGTGCCAGCAGCTCACTAGCGGGACCCTACAATGAGCAGTTCTTC
CDR3: CASSSLAGPYNEQFF

V: TRBV29-1
D: TRBD2
size: few
J: TRBJ2-1
DNA: TGCAGCGTTGATGGACTAGCTAGCTCCTACAATGAGCAGTTCTTC
CDR3: CSVDGLASSYNEQFF

V: TRBV6-2/TRBV6-3
D: NA
size: few
J: TRBJ2-2
DNA: TGTGCCAGCAGTTACTCGCTGGGCCTCGGGGAGCTGTTTTTT
CDR3: CASSYSLGLGELFF

V: TRBV29-1
D: NA
size: few
J: TRBJ1-3
DNA: TGCAGCGTGACCCAGGATCTCTCTGGAAACACCATATATTTT
CDR3: CSVTQDLSGNTIYF

V: TRBV7-9
D: NA
size: NA
J: TRBJ1-2
DNA: TGTGCCAGCAGCTTAGGTTCCGGGTCTAACTATGGCTACACCTTC
CDR3: CASSLGSGSNYGYTF

V: TRBV11-2
D: TRBD1
size: NA
J: TRBJ1-1
DNA: TGTGCCAGCAACAGGGACAGGAACACTGAAGCTTTCTTT
CDR3: CASNRDRNTEAFF

V: TRBV12-3/TRBV12-4
D: NA
size: many
J: TRBJ1-1
DNA: TGTGCCAGCAGTTTAGTTGCGGGGCCCCTGAACACTGAAGCTTTCTTT
CDR3: CASSLVAGPLNTEAFF

V: TRBV29-1
D: NA
size: few
J: TRBJ2-7
DNA: TGCAGCGTTGCGGGGGTTAGCCCCTCCTACGAGCAGTACTTC
CDR3: CSVAGVSPSYEQYF

V: TRBV20-1
D: NA
size: few
J: TRBJ2-1
DNA: TGCAGTGCTAGAGTCGGATTGGGGACCTCCTACAATGAGCAGTTCTTC
CDR3: CSARVGLGTSYNEQFF

V: TRBV29-1
D: TRBD2
size: NA
J: TRBJ2-1
DNA: TGCAGCGTTGTGTCTAGCGGGAGAGGGAATGAGCAGTTCTTC
CDR3: CSVVSSGRGNEQFF

V: TRBV7-2
D: NA
size: NA
J: TRBJ1-2
DNA: TGTGCCAGCAGCTTAAGGATTGAGACAGACGCCTATGGCTACACCTTC
CDR3: CASSLRIETDAYGYTF

V: TRBV7-6
D: TRBD2
size: NA
J: TRBJ2-1
DNA: TGTGCCAGCAGCGGGGGGGTGGGTTACAATGAGCAGTTCTTC
CDR3: CASSGGVGYNEQFF

V: TRBV10-2
D: NA
size: NA
J: TRBJ1-2
DNA: TGCGCCAGCGGCCCCGACAGGAACTATGGCTACACCTTC
CDR3: CASGPDRNYGYTF

V: TRBV29-1
D: NA
size: NA
J: TRBJ2-1
DNA: TGCAGCCCCTCAGCGGTCTCCAATGAGCAGTTCTTC
CDR3: CSPSAVSNEQFF

V: TRBV5-6
D: TRBD1
size: NA
J: TRBJ1-2
DNA: TGTGCCAGCAGAAACAGGGGGCGCTTCCTACGCTACACCTTC
CDR3: CASRNRGRFLRYTF

V: TRBV6-2/TRBV6-3
D: NA
size: NA
J: TRBJ2-7
DNA: TGTGCCAGCAGTTACCGCCCCCCCGGGGGTCATCACGAGCAGTACTTC
CDR3: CASSYRPPGGHHEQYF

V: TRBV6-5
D: TRBD2
size: few
J: TRBJ2-3
DNA: TGTGCCAGCAGCTTGACTAGCGGGGGGTATACGCAGTATTTT
CDR3: CASSLTSGGYTQYF

V: TRBV6-1
D: NA
size: NA
J: TRBJ2-3
DNA: TGTGCCAGCAGTGAAGCAGCGGACAGCCGAGATACGCAGTATTTT
CDR3: CASSEAADSRDTQYF

V: TRBV27
D: NA
size: NA
J: TRBJ2-3
DNA: TGTGCCAGCAGTTTATTCACCCCACTCATGGGAGATACGCAGTATTTT
CDR3: CASSLFTPLMGDTQYF